These T cell receptor beta chains were read from a single sample in a study of blood T cell repertoires in COVID-19. Profiled with immunoSEQ multiplex PCR; TCRdb holds only in-frame clones, not every one. The sample carries some 280,000 clones, around 81% recorded once. Sequenced input: peripheral blood. The receptor set was obtained from a woman between 50 and 59 years old with active or convalescent COVID-19. Each CDR3 is given with its conserved first and last residue. The D gene is left open where the match is weak. Clone size, where shown, is once, few, many, or a class for clones that have expanded.

CDR3 protein: CASSQEGGRRFNEQFF
CDR3 DNA: TGTGCCAGCAGCCAAGAAGGCGGGCGGCGTTTCAATGAGCAGTTCTTC
clone size: -
D gene: -
J gene: TRBJ2-1
V gene: TRBV3-1/TRBV3-2
CDR3 length: 16

CDR3 protein: CASSPWARGNTIYF
CDR3 DNA: TGTGCCAGCAGCCCCTGGGCCAGGGGAAACACCATATATTTT
clone size: -
D gene: -
J gene: TRBJ1-3
V gene: TRBV6-5
CDR3 length: 14

CDR3 protein: CASSFNGYTF
CDR3 DNA: TGTGCCAGCAGTTTTAATGGCTACACCTTC
clone size: -
D gene: -
J gene: TRBJ1-2
V gene: TRBV12-3/TRBV12-4
CDR3 length: 10

CDR3 protein: CASSDLDVRGKWVRKEQPQHF
CDR3 DNA: TGTGCCAGCAGTGACCTCGACGTAAGGGGGAAATGGGTTCGAAAAGAGCAGCCCCAGCATTTT
clone size: -
D gene: -
J gene: TRBJ1-5
V gene: TRBV28
CDR3 length: 21

CDR3 protein: CASSPLAGLYEQYF
CDR3 DNA: TGTGCCAGCAGCCCGCTAGCGGGACTCTACGAGCAGTACTTC
clone size: -
D gene: TRBD2
J gene: TRBJ2-7
V gene: TRBV7-2
CDR3 length: 14

CDR3 protein: CASSPGDRAYGYTF
CDR3 DNA: TGTGCCAGCAGCCCAGGGGACAGGGCATATGGCTACACCTTC
clone size: -
D gene: TRBD1
J gene: TRBJ1-2
V gene: TRBV7-2
CDR3 length: 14

CDR3 protein: CASSPTGGHNQPQHF
CDR3 DNA: TGTGCCAGCAGCCCGACAGGGGGCCACAATCAGCCCCAGCATTTT
clone size: -
D gene: TRBD1
J gene: TRBJ1-5
V gene: TRBV28
CDR3 length: 15

CDR3 protein: CAILNRDPRLAVCGETQYF
CDR3 DNA: TGTGCCATCCTAAACCGCGATCCAAGACTAGCGGTATGTGGGGAGACCCAGTACTTC
clone size: -
D gene: TRBD2
J gene: TRBJ2-5
V gene: TRBV28
CDR3 length: 19

CDR3 protein: CASSRTSGNYEQYF
CDR3 DNA: TGTGCCAGCAGCCGGACTAGCGGAAATTACGAGCAGTACTTC
clone size: once
D gene: TRBD2
J gene: TRBJ2-7
V gene: TRBV9
CDR3 length: 14

CDR3 protein: CASSPGRGSYNEQFF
CDR3 DNA: TGTGCCAGCTCACCAGGTCGAGGGTCCTACAATGAGCAGTTCTTC
clone size: -
D gene: -
J gene: TRBJ2-1
V gene: TRBV18
CDR3 length: 15

CDR3 protein: CASSQGLNTEAFF
CDR3 DNA: TGTGCCAGCAGCCAGGGCTTGAACACTGAAGCTTTCTTT
clone size: -
D gene: -
J gene: TRBJ1-1
V gene: TRBV3-1/TRBV3-2
CDR3 length: 13

CDR3 protein: CASRDRGDNEQFF
CDR3 DNA: TGTGCCAGCCGGGACAGGGGGGACAATGAGCAGTTCTTC
clone size: -
D gene: TRBD1
J gene: TRBJ2-1
V gene: TRBV3-1/TRBV3-2
CDR3 length: 13

CDR3 protein: CASSPDPGRGSFEKLFF
CDR3 DNA: TGCGCCAGCAGCCCGGACCCGGGAAGGGGGTCATTTGAAAAACTGTTTTTT
clone size: -
D gene: -
J gene: TRBJ1-4
V gene: TRBV5-1
CDR3 length: 17

CDR3 protein: CASNPETTGRNGYTF
CDR3 DNA: TGTGCCAGTAACCCCGAAACGACAGGGAGGAATGGCTACACCTTC
clone size: once
D gene: TRBD1
J gene: TRBJ1-2
V gene: TRBV19
CDR3 length: 15

CDR3 protein: CASSSAGSYGYTF
CDR3 DNA: TGTGCCAGTAGTAGCGCGGGGAGCTATGGCTACACCTTC
clone size: -
D gene: -
J gene: TRBJ1-2
V gene: TRBV19
CDR3 length: 13

CDR3 protein: CASSPTQADTQYF
CDR3 DNA: TGTGCCAGTAGTCCCACGCAGGCAGATACGCAGTATTTT
clone size: -
D gene: -
J gene: TRBJ2-3
V gene: TRBV19
CDR3 length: 13

CDR3 protein: CASRPGTAATNEKLFF
CDR3 DNA: TGTGCCAGCAGGCCTGGGACAGCTGCAACTAATGAAAAACTGTTTTTT
clone size: -
D gene: TRBD1
J gene: TRBJ1-4
V gene: TRBV7-9
CDR3 length: 16

CDR3 protein: CASSVLGQGASGYTF
CDR3 DNA: TGTGCCAGCAGCGTACTGGGACAGGGGGCCTCTGGCTACACCTTC
clone size: -
D gene: TRBD1
J gene: TRBJ1-2
V gene: TRBV9
CDR3 length: 15

CDR3 protein: CASSEVLAGGRGTQYF
CDR3 DNA: TGTGCCAGCAGTGAAGTGCTAGCGGGAGGGAGGGGTACGCAGTATTTT
clone size: -
D gene: TRBD2
J gene: TRBJ2-3
V gene: TRBV2
CDR3 length: 16

CDR3 protein: CASSQDPARAFGNEQFF
CDR3 DNA: TGCGCCAGCAGCCAAGATCCGGCCAGGGCCTTTGGGAATGAGCAGTTCTTC
clone size: -
D gene: -
J gene: TRBJ2-1
V gene: TRBV4-1
CDR3 length: 17

CDR3 protein: CSVSDREAEAFF
CDR3 DNA: TGCAGCGTATCGGACAGGGAGGCTGAAGCTTTCTTT
clone size: -
D gene: TRBD1
J gene: TRBJ1-1
V gene: TRBV29-1
CDR3 length: 12

CDR3 protein: CASRGGQRMNTEAFF
CDR3 DNA: TGCGCCAGCAGAGGGGGACAGCGAATGAACACTGAAGCTTTCTTT
clone size: -
D gene: TRBD1
J gene: TRBJ1-1
V gene: TRBV5-1
CDR3 length: 15

CDR3 protein: CASSLALTGNTGELFF
CDR3 DNA: TGTGCCAGCAGCTTAGCCCTAACAGGGAACACCGGGGAGCTGTTTTTT
clone size: -
D gene: -
J gene: TRBJ2-2
V gene: TRBV7-6
CDR3 length: 16

CDR3 protein: CASSPPGLAVTGELFF
CDR3 DNA: TGTGCCAGCTCACCCCCGGGACTAGCGGTTACCGGGGAGCTGTTTTTT
clone size: -
D gene: TRBD2
J gene: TRBJ2-2
V gene: TRBV18
CDR3 length: 16

CDR3 protein: CASRKTPGLAGMNTDTQYF
CDR3 DNA: TGTGCCAGCAGGAAGACACCGGGACTAGCGGGCATGAACACAGATACGCAGTATTTT
clone size: -
D gene: TRBD2
J gene: TRBJ2-3
V gene: TRBV27
CDR3 length: 19

CDR3 protein: CASSLVGQGTYEQYF
CDR3 DNA: TGTGCCAGCAGCTTAGTAGGGCAGGGGACCTACGAGCAGTACTTC
clone size: -
D gene: -
J gene: TRBJ2-7
V gene: TRBV11-2
CDR3 length: 15

CDR3 protein: CASSHRTDTQYF
CDR3 DNA: TGTGCCAGCAGCCACAGGACAGATACGCAGTATTTT
clone size: -
D gene: -
J gene: TRBJ2-3
V gene: TRBV7-9
CDR3 length: 12

CDR3 protein: CASSLAPYEQYF
CDR3 DNA: TGTGCCAGCAGCCTAGCCCCTTACGAGCAGTACTTC
clone size: -
D gene: -
J gene: TRBJ2-7
V gene: TRBV3-1/TRBV3-2
CDR3 length: 12

CDR3 protein: CASFRTGIPYEQYF
CDR3 DNA: TGTGCCAGCTTCCGGACAGGGATTCCGTACGAGCAGTACTTC
clone size: -
D gene: TRBD1
J gene: TRBJ2-7
V gene: TRBV6-5
CDR3 length: 14

CDR3 protein: CASSVSGMNTEAFF
CDR3 DNA: TGTGCCAGCAGTGTTTCAGGGATGAACACTGAAGCTTTCTTT
clone size: -
D gene: -
J gene: TRBJ1-1
V gene: TRBV2
CDR3 length: 14

CDR3 protein: CAARGGGPYEQYF
CDR3 DNA: TGTGCCGCCCGGGGGGGCGGCCCCTACGAGCAGTACTTC
clone size: -
D gene: TRBD2
J gene: TRBJ2-7
V gene: TRBV28
CDR3 length: 13

CDR3 protein: CASSWDFTGSGANVLTF
CDR3 DNA: TGTGCCAGCAGCTGGGACTTCACCGGCTCTGGGGCCAACGTCCTGACTTTC
clone size: once
D gene: -
J gene: TRBJ2-6
V gene: TRBV28
CDR3 length: 17

CDR3 protein: CASSLLLAGGPSHTQYF
CDR3 DNA: TGTGCCAGCAGTTTATTATTAGCGGGAGGGCCTTCCCATACGCAGTATTTT
clone size: -
D gene: TRBD2
J gene: TRBJ2-3
V gene: TRBV28
CDR3 length: 17

CDR3 protein: CASSVRDTSYEQYF
CDR3 DNA: TGTGCCAGCAGCGTCCGGGACACTTCCTACGAGCAGTACTTC
clone size: -
D gene: -
J gene: TRBJ2-7
V gene: TRBV7-8
CDR3 length: 14

CDR3 protein: CASSLDRAINEKLFF
CDR3 DNA: TGTGCCAGCAGCTTGGACAGGGCAATTAATGAAAAACTGTTTTTT
clone size: -
D gene: -
J gene: TRBJ1-4
V gene: TRBV5-5
CDR3 length: 15

CDR3 protein: CASSPGLAGSDTQYF
CDR3 DNA: TGTGCCAGCAGTCCGGGACTAGCGGGATCAGATACGCAGTATTTT
clone size: -
D gene: TRBD2
J gene: TRBJ2-3
V gene: TRBV11-3
CDR3 length: 15

CDR3 protein: CASKGAYGYTF
CDR3 DNA: TGTGCCAGCAAGGGGGCCTATGGCTACACCTTC
clone size: -
D gene: TRBD1
J gene: TRBJ1-2
V gene: TRBV28
CDR3 length: 11

CDR3 protein: CATTESWSTDSGTEAFF
CDR3 DNA: TGTGCCACCACCGAATCCTGGTCCACAGACAGTGGGACTGAAGCTTTCTTT
clone size: -
D gene: -
J gene: TRBJ1-1
V gene: TRBV15
CDR3 length: 17

CDR3 protein: CASSYPGLNSGNTIYF
CDR3 DNA: TGTGCCAGCAGCTACCCCGGGTTAAACTCTGGAAACACCATATATTTT
clone size: -
D gene: -
J gene: TRBJ1-3
V gene: TRBV7-9
CDR3 length: 16

CDR3 protein: CAWSRRRYGYTF
CDR3 DNA: TGTGCCTGGAGCAGGAGGCGTTATGGCTACACCTTC
clone size: many
D gene: -
J gene: TRBJ1-2
V gene: TRBV30
CDR3 length: 12

CDR3 protein: CASSLYRAGGGNTDTQYF
CDR3 DNA: TGTGCCAGCAGCTTATATCGAGCGGGAGGGGGTAACACAGATACGCAGTATTTT
clone size: once
D gene: TRBD2
J gene: TRBJ2-3
V gene: TRBV7-2
CDR3 length: 18

CDR3 protein: CASSFPVSYGYTF
CDR3 DNA: TGTGCCAGCAGCTTCCCGGTGTCCTATGGCTACACCTTC
clone size: -
D gene: -
J gene: TRBJ1-2
V gene: TRBV7-9
CDR3 length: 13

CDR3 protein: CASSLDGRYYNEQFF
CDR3 DNA: TGCGCCAGCAGCTTGGACGGGAGGTACTACAATGAGCAGTTCTTC
clone size: -
D gene: TRBD2
J gene: TRBJ2-1
V gene: TRBV5-1
CDR3 length: 15

CDR3 protein: CASSLNPPIVGNTGELFF
CDR3 DNA: TGTGCCAGCAGCTTAAACCCCCCAATTGTCGGGAACACCGGGGAGCTGTTTTTT
clone size: -
D gene: -
J gene: TRBJ2-2
V gene: TRBV7-3
CDR3 length: 18

CDR3 protein: CSGLNQPQHF
CDR3 DNA: TGCAGCGGTTTAAATCAGCCCCAGCATTTT
clone size: -
D gene: -
J gene: TRBJ1-5
V gene: TRBV29-1
CDR3 length: 10